The T cell receptor beta chain under discussion was sequenced for a study of OX40 agonist ivuxolimab in advanced cancers. Study summary: A mean age of roughly 60 years, range roughly 23 to 79, was recorded, and around 85% were male. Two patients with cutaneous melanoma and one with hepatocellular carcinoma, three in total, showed partial responses. Regarding the study as a whole: By week 6 at 0.1 to 3.0 mg/kg, blood CD4+ and CD8+ T cells had expanded clonally.

About this clone: What it binds is not known.

The data were produced by immunoSEQ multiplex PCR, yet TCRdb's version contains in-frame clones alone and is incomplete. The sample holds about 25,000 clones, more than 75% seen once. The CDR3 covers 13 residues. Germline CDR1 SQVTM, CDR2 ANQGSEA. V gave up 1 base and J gave up 0 bases, with 6 bases separating them. This chain links TRBV29-1 with TRBJ1-1, with D perhaps TRBD1 (6 bases). This specimen consisted of CD4+ or CD8+ T cells sorted from blood, obtained in a trial of the OX40 agonist ivuxolimab. The receptor was derived from an adult with an advanced solid tumor such as melanoma, head and neck, liver or kidney cancer. The CDR3, as DNA: TGCAGCGTTGAAGGACAGGTGAACACTGAAGCTTTCTTT. The encoded protein is CSVEGQVNTEAFF.